This T cell receptor (beta chain) comes out of a study of tumor-infiltrating lymphocytes in primary liver carcinoma. TCR beta cDNA was reverse-transcribed from around 0.55 ug of total RNA. The reaction used a constant-region primer and ProtoScript II reverse transcriptase. Libraries of TCR beta came from three nested multiplex PCR rounds with slightly modified ARM-PCR. A C-beta reverse primer was combined with TRBV1-TRBV30 forward primers in the first two PCR rounds, and each round had around 11 cycles. One entry per CDR3 protein, called by TCRdb with MiXCR from the multiplex PCR reads. The table lists approximately 79,000 distinct CDR3 sequences, 60% to 80% of them singletons. Bulk tissue was left unsorted, and RNA and DNA were co-extracted from roughly 20-30 mg of it. CDR1 is MGHRA, CDR2 YSYEKL, per germline. There are 16 residues in the CDR3. V was pared by 3 bases and J by 11 bases, with 18 bases of the junction left unmatched.

The sequence came from a man between 40 and 49 years old with primary liver carcinoma and hepatitis B virus infection. The gene calls are TRBV4-1 and TRBJ2-7; 8 positions match TRBD2. Sequencing was done on a sample of liver tumor tissue from sampling region 4. Specified subset: tumor region T4, right-lateral pole. This CDR3 reads CASSQVPGDTTREEYF. The CDR3 region has the DNA TGCGCCAGCAGCCAGGTCCCCGGAGATACCACGCGGGAGGAGTACTTC.